A single sample is the source of the 32 T cell receptor beta chains below, sequenced in a study of blood T cells in healthy people across ages. Using a J-beta primer mix together with a sample-barcoded 5' primer, a second PCR was run for roughly 6 to 12 cycles. TCRdb recomputed calls from the 5' RACE reads with MiXCR, one row per CDR3 protein. The repertoire holds about 1.8 million distinct CDR3 sequences, with less than 50% as singletons. Material for sequencing was blood. The source is a woman aged 40 to 49 in good health.

The chain combines TRBV4-1 with TRBJ2-1, with 7 bases aligning to TRBD2. This CDR3 is built from 18 residues. CDR1 is MGHRA and CDR2 is YSYEKL in the germline V gene. J gave up 0 bases and V 2 bases, and 10 bases lay outside the gene matches. The CDR3 spells CASSQPGGGGPSYNEQFF. CDR3 in DNA: TGCGCCAGCAGCCAACCCGGCGGGGGTGGGCCCTCCTACAATGAGCAGTTCTTC.

The V and J genes are TRBV11-2 and TRBJ2-5, with D perhaps matching TRBD2 (5 bases). This CDR3 region has 15 residues. Germline V lookup: CDR1 SGHAT, CDR2 FQNNGV. V was pared by 6 bases and J by 2 bases, with 16 bases between. CDR3 DNA sequence: TGTGCCAGCAGGCCGGAGAGGGCTATTCAAGAGACCCAGTACTTC. Residues: CASRPERAIQETQYF.

V usage is TRBV3-1 and J usage is TRBJ2-7, with TRBD1 identical over 8 bases. CDR1 is LGHDT and CDR2 is YNNKEL in the germline V gene (reference sequence). V lost 0 bases to trimming and J lost 4 bases; unmatched junction nucleotides: 8. The CDR3 has 16 residues. The CDR3 nucleotides read TGTGCCAGCAGCCAAGACGCAGGGGGCATGGAGTACGAGCAGTACTTC. Its protein product is CASSQDAGGMEYEQYF.

This clonotype was seen once. The chain employs TRBV9 and TRBJ2-1; D uncertain. The CDR3 loop spans 14 amino acids. Germline lookup yields CDR1 SGDLS and CDR2 YYNGEE. With 4 bases removed from V and 4 bases from J, the gap between germline ends came to 12 bases. Here the CDR3 reads CASSPHAGYNEQFF. CDR3 bases: TGTGCCAGCAGCCCCCACGCCGGATACAATGAGCAGTTCTTC.

This chain joins TRBV7-9 and TRBJ2-1; D unresolved. CDR1 and CDR2 (germline): SEHNR, FQNEAQ (reference sequence). V was pared by 5 bases and J by 6 bases, with 17 bases between. This CDR3 comprises 15 residues. The CDR3 sequence is CASSVRWAAFNEQFF. The DNA of the CDR3 is TGTGCCAGCAGCGTCCGTTGGGCAGCCTTCAATGAGCAGTTCTTC.

This clonotype was found a few times. The chain is built from TRBV12-3 or TRBV12-4 and TRBJ1-5, with D unresolved. Trimming pared 5 bases from V and 9 bases from J, leaving 11 bases between. The CDR3 has 12 residues. CDR3 region: CASSLSGAPQHF. In nucleotides, the CDR3 is TGTGCCAGCAGTCTTTCGGGTGCGCCCCAGCATTTT.

This clonotype has a handful of counts. V usage is TRBV9 and J usage is TRBJ2-5; tentatively, D is TRBD2 (6 bases). CDR1 is SGDLS, CDR2 YYNGEE, per germline. V was clipped by 3 bases and J by 5 bases, with 11 bases between them. This CDR3 has 13 residues. Here the CDR3 reads CASSGGVWETQYF. DNA of the CDR3: TGTGCCAGCAGCGGGGGGGTATGGGAGACCCAGTACTTC.

The genes are TRBV7-9 and TRBJ2-5, with 7 bases that match TRBD1. V trimming: 4 bases; J trimming: 7 bases; junction bases outside the gene matches: 9. CDR3 size: 14 residues. Per germline, CDR1 SEHNR and CDR2 FQNEAQ (reference sequence). CDR3: CASSSNRGSPTQYF. CDR3 DNA: TGTGCCAGCAGCTCCAACAGGGGATCCCCGACCCAGTACTTC.

The sample holds one count of this clonotype. The V call is TRBV10-3, the J call TRBJ1-4, with 7 bases matching TRBD1. The CDR3 covers 15 residues. From germline, CDR1 is ENHRY and CDR2 SYGVKD. V trimming: 5 bases; J trimming: 0 bases; junction bases outside the gene matches: 3. Here the CDR3 reads CAISRDSATNEKLFF. The CDR3 nucleotides read TGTGCCATCAGTAGGGACAGTGCAACTAATGAAAAACTGTTTTTT.

This clonotype was seen more than once but under ten times. The chain uses TRBV25-1 and TRBJ2-1; TRBD2 agrees at 7 bases. The CDR3 length is 16 residues. The germline V gene encodes CDR1 MGHDK and CDR2 SYGVNS. The trim removed 1 base at V and 9 bases at J, leaving 12 bases unmatched. CDR3 amino acids: CASSELSGGMAGEQFF. The DNA for the CDR3 is TGTGCCAGCAGTGAATTGTCGGGGGGAATGGCTGGTGAGCAGTTCTTC.

V gene TRBV28 combines with J gene TRBJ2-3; D is unresolved. The V and J ends lost 7 bases and 1 base respectively, with 15 bases between them. The CDR3 contains 15 residues. The germline gives CDR1 MDHEN, CDR2 SYDVKM. CDR3: CASTLWAAGTDTQYF. The DNA of the CDR3 is TGTGCCAGCACCCTATGGGCGGCCGGCACAGATACGCAGTATTTT.

The chain links TRBV20-1 to TRBJ2-6; 8 bases are a match to TRBD2. V lost 3 bases and J lost 0; bases outside the gene matches: 1. Germline lookup yields CDR1 DFQATT and CDR2 SNEGSKA (reference sequence). The CDR3 has 15 residues. CDR3 sequence reads: CSASGGASGANVLTF. Here the CDR3 DNA reads TGCAGTGCTAGCGGGGGGGCCTCTGGGGCCAACGTCCTGACTTTC.

V and J are TRBV29-1 and TRBJ2-7; TRBD2 matches 13 bases. Germline assignment: CDR1 SQVTM and CDR2 ANQGSEA. The CDR3 totals 17 residues. In DNA, the CDR3 is TGCCTCCCCAGGAGGAAACTAGCGGGGGGGCAGTCCTACGAGCAGTACTTC. Its protein is CLPRRKLAGGQSYEQYF.

The CDR3 DNA reads TGCGCCAGCAGCCCGATCCCAGCGGGGGCCCACAATGAGCAGTTCTTC. It specifies CASSPIPAGAHNEQFF. This chain uses TRBV4-1 with TRBJ2-1, with 8 positions matching TRBD2. CDR1 is MGHRA, CDR2 YSYEKL, per germline. V shed 4 bases and J 5 bases; nucleotides not matched to a gene: 10. The CDR3 length is 16 residues.

The V gene is TRBV5-1, the J gene TRBJ2-7; D is unclear. Trimming stripped 4 bases from V and 0 bases from J, with 11 bases between. The V gene's germline CDR1 is SGHRS and CDR2 YFSETQ. The CDR3 has 14 amino acids. CDR3 bases: TGCGCCAGCAGCCCCCTGACAAGCTCCTACGAGCAGTACTTC. Translating it yields CASSPLTSSYEQYF.

This clonotype was picked up a small number of times. V is TRBV24-1 and J is TRBJ1-5, with D possibly matching TRBD1 (5 bases). The ends were cut back, 7 bases at V and 2 bases at J, with 11 bases in the middle. The CDR3 loop spans 14 amino acids. The germline V gene has CDR1 KGHDR and CDR2 SFDVKD. In nucleotides, the CDR3 is TGTGCCACCAGCCGGGACGGGGGCAATCAGCCCCAGCATTTT. Its translation is CATSRDGGNQPQHF.

The V call is TRBV10-2, the J call TRBJ1-4; TRBD1 matches at 8 bases. V trimming: 7 bases; J trimming: 11 bases; junction bases outside the gene matches: 12. This CDR3 has 14 amino acids. CDR1 and CDR2 from the germline V gene are WSHSY and SAAADI. The DNA for the CDR3 is TGCGCCAGCAAAAGGGGACAGGCGACCGACAAACTGTTTTTT. This encodes CASKRGQATDKLFF.

This clonotype was recorded a few times. The chain recombines TRBV4-2 with TRBJ1-6; possible D gene TRBD1, 6 bases. CDR1 is LGHNA and CDR2 is YNFKEQ in the germline V gene. The V and J ends lost 4 bases and 4 bases respectively, with 17 bases between them. The CDR3 is made up of 17 amino acids. The CDR3 DNA sequence: TGTGCCAGCAGCCCGAAGGGGGACCCGACTTATAATTCACCCCTCCACTTT. Protein product: CASSPKGDPTYNSPLHF.

The table lists this clonotype with many counts. The chain carries TRBV20-1 and TRBJ2-7, with D possibly being TRBD1 (6 bases). Germline CDR1 DFQATT, CDR2 SNEGSKA (reference sequence). V gave up 0 bases and J gave up 7 bases, with 19 bases separating them. This CDR3 region has 15 residues. CDR3 loop: CSARDRSQGMWEQYF. CDR3 nucleotides: TGCAGTGCTAGAGATCGAAGCCAGGGGATGTGGGAGCAGTACTTC.

Details on this clonotype: A much larger clone sits a single nucleotide away, making a read error possible. J is TRBJ1-2 and V is TRBV6-1; 8 bases are shared with TRBD1. Germline trimming cut 7 bases from V and 0 bases from J; bases unmatched to any gene: 4. Germline CDR1 reads MNHNS; CDR2 reads SASEGT. CDR3 size: 14 residues. CDR3 in amino acids: CASNPGGSNYGYTF. CDR3 bases: TGTGCCAGCAACCCAGGGGGCTCTAACTATGGCTACACCTTC.

The gene calls are TRBV29-1 and TRBJ2-1; 14 nucleotides agree with TRBD2. With 5 bases clipped from V and 0 bases from J, the junction kept 12 bases outside the gene matches. The CDR3 is 19 residues long. Germline V gene data show CDR1 as SQVTM and CDR2 as ANQGSEA. CDR3 DNA: TGCAGCGTTCCCGGATGGACTAGCGGGGGGTTTAGCTCCTACAATGAGCAGTTCTTC. It yields the protein CSVPGWTSGGFSSYNEQFF.

This clonotype showed up just a few times. This chain links TRBV6-4 with TRBJ2-1, with 9 nucleotides matching TRBD2. CDR3 length: 16 residues. Germline CDR1 is MRHNA and CDR2 is SNTAGT. Trimming removed 3 bases from V and 13 bases from J; junction bases left unmatched: 16. In DNA form, the CDR3 reads TGTGCCAGCAGTGATGGGGTTCGAGCGGGGGGTACCGTCCAGTTCTTC. Translation gives CASSDGVRAGGTVQFF.

This rearrangement joins TRBV28 to TRBJ2-7; weak D call: TRBD1 (6 bases). Per germline, CDR1 MDHEN and CDR2 SYDVKM. The CDR3 sequence is 16 residues long. V lost 5 bases and J 1 base, leaving 18 bases between the germline ends. CDR3 sequence reads: CASSDPGQHSSYEQYF. CDR3 nucleotides: TGTGCCAGCAGTGATCCGGGACAACATTCTTCCTACGAGCAGTACTTC. Together with reference TRBV28 and TRBJ2-7, the CDR3 gives the full variable domain: DVKVTQSSRYLVKRTGEKVFLECVQDMDHENMFWYRQDPGLGLRLIYFSYDVKMKEKGDIPEGYSVSREKKERFSLILESASTNQTSMYLCASSDPGQHSSYEQYFGPGTRLTVT.

The J gene is TRBJ1-6, the V gene TRBV20-1; TRBD1 matches at 9 bases. The CDR3 extends over 17 amino acids. The germline gives CDR1 DFQATT, CDR2 SNEGSKA (reference sequence). V lost 6 bases to trimming and J lost 7 bases; unmatched junction nucleotides: 16. The CDR3 region is CSAGTVTGGWGNSPLHF. The CDR3 DNA follows: TGCAGTGCCGGAACTGTAACAGGGGGCTGGGGAAATTCACCCCTCCACTTT.

The sample holds a few counts of this clonotype. This sequence joins TRBV5-6 and TRBJ2-7; a possible D gene is TRBD1 (5 bases). This CDR3 comprises 16 residues. Trimming shortened V by 3 bases and J by 2 bases, and 18 bases separated the two germline ends. Germline assignment: CDR1 SGHDT and CDR2 YYEEEE. This CDR3 is CASSSADSPNPYEQYF. CDR3 in DNA: TGTGCCAGCAGCTCAGCTGACAGCCCAAATCCCTACGAGCAGTACTTC.

V and J are TRBV28 and TRBJ1-6; no clear D. Germline V gives CDR1 MDHEN, CDR2 SYDVKM. The CDR3 spans 13 residues. The germline V and J ends were trimmed by 3 bases and 10 bases, with 10 bases remaining between them. This chain's CDR3 is CASSFESRSPLHF. The DNA of the CDR3 is TGTGCCAGCAGTTTTGAGTCCCGGTCACCCCTCCACTTT.

The J gene is TRBJ2-7, the V gene TRBV5-6; the match to TRBD2 covers 8 bases. Trimming at V came to 1 base and at J to 7 bases, leaving 10 bases not matched to a gene. The germline V gene has CDR1 SGHDT and CDR2 YYEEEE. The length of the CDR3 is 15 residues. The CDR3 region has the DNA TGTGCCAGCAGCTTGCGGGGGGGGCCAACGGGGGAGCAGTACTTC. This gives the protein CASSLRGGPTGEQYF.

The chain uses TRBV6-2 or TRBV6-3 and TRBJ2-5; D uncertain. The CDR3 length is 14 residues. Trimming removed 5 bases from V and 3 bases from J, with 13 bases in between. Germline V CDR1 and CDR2: MNHEY, SVGEGT. The CDR3 DNA follows: TGTGCCAGCAGTCCCACGGGCACTAAAGAGACCCAGTACTTC. Its translation is CASSPTGTKETQYF.

The chain carries TRBV28 and TRBJ2-1; D unclear. V lost 7 bases to trimming and J lost 6 bases, with 10 bases between them. The germline V gene encodes CDR1 MDHEN and CDR2 SYDVKM. The CDR3 is made up of 12 amino acids. The CDR3 DNA is TGTGCCAGCAACGGCCAAATCAATGAGCAGTTCTTC. Protein product: CASNGQINEQFF.

The J gene is TRBJ2-3, the V gene TRBV9; D may be TRBD2 (5 bases). The germline V and J ends were trimmed by 0 bases and 6 bases, with 14 bases remaining between them. CDR1 SGDLS and CDR2 YYNGEE come from the germline V gene. The CDR3 covers 15 residues. CDR3 in amino acids: CASSVDVAGLDTQYF. The CDR3 DNA reads as TGTGCCAGCAGCGTAGATGTGGCCGGACTGGATACGCAGTATTTT.

This clonotype was seen only a few times. The chain links TRBV2 to TRBJ1-2; D gene ambiguous. Per germline, CDR1 SNHLY and CDR2 FYNNEI. The CDR3 has 14 residues. V was shortened by 7 bases and J by 5 bases, with 17 bases between the two germline ends. Here the CDR3 reads CASTPGRPSYGYTF. CDR3 nucleotides: TGTGCCAGCACCCCTGGCAGACCCTCATATGGCTACACCTTC.

Note on this clonotype: This may be a read error, as it is one base from a much larger clone. The V gene is TRBV20-1, the J gene TRBJ2-1; D may match TRBD1 or TRBD2 (5 bases each). V was cut by 5 bases and J by 13 bases, with 21 bases left in between. The CDR3 is made up of 13 amino acids. Germline CDR1 is DFQATT and CDR2 is SNEGSKA (reference sequence). CDR3 loop: CSAPPGQQETQFF. The CDR3 nucleotides are TGCAGTGCTCCTCCGGGGCAACAAGAGACCCAGTTCTTC.